A selection of T cell receptor beta chains follows, all from one sample in a study of CD8+ T cells in alopecia areata. The data were produced by immunoSEQ multiplex PCR, yet TCRdb's version contains in-frame clones alone and is incomplete. The table includes some 100,000 clones, about 61% detected once. The sequenced sample consisted of CD4+ T cells sorted from blood. These receptors were collected from a human donor in good health. Both conserved end residues are part of each CDR3. The order of the fields is V gene, J gene, D gene, clone size, CDR3 DNA, CDR3 protein. The D gene is left open where the match is weak. For some rows the clone size is stated as once, few or many, or as a class when expanded; others skip it.

v_gene: TRBV5-1; j_gene: TRBJ1-1; d_gene: -; abundance: few; CDR3nt: TGCGCCAGCAGCTTGGAACCAGGCAGGATGAACACTGAAGCTTTCTTT; CDR3aa: CASSLEPGRMNTEAFF
v_gene: TRBV2; j_gene: TRBJ2-7; d_gene: -; abundance: -; CDR3nt: TGTGCCAGCAGGGGAGTATACGAGCAGTACTTC; CDR3aa: CASRGVYEQYF
v_gene: TRBV5-6; j_gene: TRBJ2-2; d_gene: TRBD2; abundance: -; CDR3nt: TGTGCCAGCGGCCCAGCGGGGGGTCCCTCCCCCGGGGAGCTGTTTTTT; CDR3aa: CASGPAGGPSPGELFF
v_gene: TRBV30; j_gene: TRBJ1-2; d_gene: -; abundance: -; CDR3nt: TGTGCTTCGCGGGGGCCGTACTACTATGGCTACACCTTC; CDR3aa: CASRGPYYYGYTF
v_gene: TRBV2; j_gene: TRBJ1-1; d_gene: TRBD1; abundance: -; CDR3nt: TGTGCCAGCAGAAGGACGACAGGGCAAAGCACTGAAGCTTTCTTT; CDR3aa: CASRRTTGQSTEAFF
v_gene: TRBV6-5; j_gene: TRBJ1-2; d_gene: -; abundance: -; CDR3nt: TGTGCCAGCACCCGAGGGGAAGGCTACACCTTC; CDR3aa: CASTRGEGYTF
v_gene: TRBV30; j_gene: TRBJ1-1; d_gene: -; abundance: -; CDR3nt: TGTGCCTGGAGTTACGCCGGGGAGAGAAGGACTGAAGCTTTCTTT; CDR3aa: CAWSYAGERRTEAFF
v_gene: TRBV7-9; j_gene: TRBJ2-3; d_gene: TRBD2; abundance: -; CDR3nt: TGTGCCAGCAGGCTTAGCGGGGGTGCGTATTTT; CDR3aa: CASRLSGGAYF
v_gene: TRBV30; j_gene: TRBJ1-5; d_gene: -; abundance: -; CDR3nt: TGTGCCTGGAGTAAGGGGACTAGCAATCAGCCCCAGCATTTT; CDR3aa: CAWSKGTSNQPQHF
v_gene: TRBV5-1; j_gene: TRBJ2-7; d_gene: TRBD1; abundance: few; CDR3nt: TGCGCCAGCAGCTTGTCACCCGGGGACAGCGCCTACGAGCAGTACTTC; CDR3aa: CASSLSPGDSAYEQYF
v_gene: TRBV7-2; j_gene: TRBJ2-6; d_gene: -; abundance: -; CDR3nt: TGTGCCAGCAGCTTAAAGAGCTCTGGGGCCAACGTCCTGACTTTC; CDR3aa: CASSLKSSGANVLTF
v_gene: TRBV4-1; j_gene: TRBJ2-7; d_gene: -; abundance: -; CDR3nt: TGCGCCAGCAGCCGGTCGGGGATCTACGAGCAGTACTTC; CDR3aa: CASSRSGIYEQYF
v_gene: TRBV20-1; j_gene: TRBJ2-5; d_gene: -; abundance: once; CDR3nt: TGCAGTGCTAGATTCGGCGGGACCCAGTACTTC; CDR3aa: CSARFGGTQYF
v_gene: TRBV15; j_gene: TRBJ1-2; d_gene: -; abundance: -; CDR3nt: TGTGCCACCAGCAGAGAGATAGGGAGCTATGGCTACACCTTC; CDR3aa: CATSREIGSYGYTF
v_gene: TRBV9; j_gene: TRBJ2-1; d_gene: TRBD2; abundance: -; CDR3nt: TGTGCCAGCAGCCCATTTAGCGGGGGGGCCTCCTACAATGAGCAGTTCTTC; CDR3aa: CASSPFSGGASYNEQFF
v_gene: TRBV6-5; j_gene: TRBJ1-3; d_gene: -; abundance: -; CDR3nt: TGTGCCAGCAGTTACCAGGGCTCCTCTGGAAACACCATATATTTT; CDR3aa: CASSYQGSSGNTIYF
v_gene: TRBV27; j_gene: TRBJ2-3; d_gene: TRBD2; abundance: -; CDR3nt: TGTGCCAGCAGTCTCCCTAGCGGGGGTGGCACAGATACGCAGTATTTT; CDR3aa: CASSLPSGGGTDTQYF
v_gene: TRBV18; j_gene: TRBJ1-1; d_gene: -; abundance: -; CDR3nt: TGTGCCAGCTCCCAGGACAAGAACACTGAAGCTTTCTTT; CDR3aa: CASSQDKNTEAFF
v_gene: TRBV30; j_gene: TRBJ2-1; d_gene: -; abundance: -; CDR3nt: TGTGCCTGGAATAGGGACGGGGTAGTGTACAATGAGCAGTTCTTC; CDR3aa: CAWNRDGVVYNEQFF
v_gene: TRBV9; j_gene: TRBJ2-3; d_gene: -; abundance: -; CDR3nt: TGTGCCAGCAGCGTAGCAACAGGGACAGATACGCAGTATTTT; CDR3aa: CASSVATGTDTQYF
v_gene: TRBV5-6; j_gene: TRBJ2-5; d_gene: TRBD2; abundance: -; CDR3nt: TGTGCCAGCAGCAATAGCGGGGGGTGGTCCCAAGAGACCCAGTACTTC; CDR3aa: CASSNSGGWSQETQYF
v_gene: TRBV5-1; j_gene: TRBJ1-5; d_gene: TRBD1; abundance: -; CDR3nt: TGCGCCAGCAGGCGGGACAGCTCCAGCAATCAGCCCCAGCATTTT; CDR3aa: CASRRDSSSNQPQHF
v_gene: TRBV30; j_gene: TRBJ1-2; d_gene: -; abundance: -; CDR3nt: TGTGCCTGGGTGGGGTACTATGGCTACACCTTC; CDR3aa: CAWVGYYGYTF
v_gene: TRBV29-1; j_gene: TRBJ1-1; d_gene: TRBD1; abundance: few; CDR3nt: TGCAGCGCCGGGACAGGGGGCGCGGCGGGTGAAGCTTTCTTT; CDR3aa: CSAGTGGAAGEAFF
v_gene: TRBV29-1; j_gene: TRBJ2-7; d_gene: -; abundance: -; CDR3nt: TGCAGCGTTGTACGCGGGACGCAACCATACGAGCAGTACTTC; CDR3aa: CSVVRGTQPYEQYF
v_gene: TRBV19; j_gene: TRBJ2-2; d_gene: -; abundance: once; CDR3nt: TGTGCCAGTAGTGAACAGCCCTTTCTTACCGGGGAGCTGTTTTTT; CDR3aa: CASSEQPFLTGELFF
v_gene: TRBV5-1; j_gene: TRBJ2-1; d_gene: -; abundance: -; CDR3nt: TGCGCCAGCAGCTTGTCGACAGAGCAGTTCTTC; CDR3aa: CASSLSTEQFF
v_gene: TRBV5-6; j_gene: TRBJ1-5; d_gene: -; abundance: -; CDR3nt: TGTGCCAGCACTTCAACAGCCAGCAATCAGCCCCAGCATTTT; CDR3aa: CASTSTASNQPQHF
v_gene: TRBV29-1; j_gene: TRBJ1-1; d_gene: -; abundance: -; CDR3nt: TGCAGCGTTACAGGACAGACGAACACTGAAGCTTTCTTT; CDR3aa: CSVTGQTNTEAFF
v_gene: TRBV6-1; j_gene: TRBJ2-3; d_gene: -; abundance: -; CDR3nt: TGTGCCAGCAGTGAATATTCTACCCCCGATACGCAGTATTTT; CDR3aa: CASSEYSTPDTQYF
v_gene: TRBV5-4; j_gene: TRBJ1-2; d_gene: TRBD1; abundance: -; CDR3nt: TGTGCCAGCAGCTTCGGACAGGGAGAAGGGTATGGCTACACCTTC; CDR3aa: CASSFGQGEGYGYTF
v_gene: TRBV2; j_gene: TRBJ2-3; d_gene: -; abundance: -; CDR3nt: TGTGCCATCCATCAAACGGGGGCTGGAGATACGCAGTATTTT; CDR3aa: CAIHQTGAGDTQYF
v_gene: TRBV7-7; j_gene: TRBJ2-5; d_gene: -; abundance: few; CDR3nt: TGTGCCAGCAGCCCAGGCTCTAGCCGGGAGACCCAGTACTTC; CDR3aa: CASSPGSSRETQYF
v_gene: TRBV2; j_gene: TRBJ1-1; d_gene: -; abundance: -; CDR3nt: TGTGCCAGCAAGAGGACGGGGGCTTTCTTT; CDR3aa: CASKRTGAFF
v_gene: TRBV10-3; j_gene: TRBJ2-5; d_gene: TRBD1; abundance: few; CDR3nt: TGTGCCATCAGTGAAACAGGGGCGTTCGAGACCCAGTACTTC; CDR3aa: CAISETGAFETQYF
v_gene: TRBV5-1; j_gene: TRBJ2-7; d_gene: TRBD1; abundance: -; CDR3nt: TGCGCCAGCGGCCGGGACAGGGGCTACGAGCAGTACTTC; CDR3aa: CASGRDRGYEQYF
v_gene: TRBV9; j_gene: TRBJ1-6; d_gene: TRBD1; abundance: -; CDR3nt: TGTGCCAGCAGCACCTCGGGACAGGGCTATTCACCCCTCCACTTT; CDR3aa: CASSTSGQGYSPLHF
v_gene: TRBV7-2; j_gene: TRBJ2-7; d_gene: TRBD2; abundance: -; CDR3nt: TGTGCCAGCAGAGCCGGGACTAGCGCGGGGGCGCAGTACTTC; CDR3aa: CASRAGTSAGAQYF
v_gene: TRBV5-4; j_gene: TRBJ2-3; d_gene: TRBD1; abundance: -; CDR3nt: TGTGCCAGCAGACCCGGACAGGGGCGCCTAGATACGCAGTATTTT; CDR3aa: CASRPGQGRLDTQYF
v_gene: TRBV9; j_gene: TRBJ1-1; d_gene: -; abundance: -; CDR3nt: TGTGCCAGCAGCGTAGCGGGGAACACTGAAGCTTTCTTT; CDR3aa: CASSVAGNTEAFF
v_gene: TRBV2; j_gene: TRBJ2-5; d_gene: -; abundance: few; CDR3nt: TGTGCCAGCACCAGGGGGGTGACCCAGTACTTC; CDR3aa: CASTRGVTQYF
v_gene: TRBV4-1; j_gene: TRBJ1-4; d_gene: TRBD1; abundance: few; CDR3nt: TGCGCCAGCAGCACTCTGGGACAGGGGCGAGCTAATGAAAAACTGTTTTTT; CDR3aa: CASSTLGQGRANEKLFF
v_gene: TRBV5-6; j_gene: TRBJ2-7; d_gene: -; abundance: once; CDR3nt: TGTGCCAGCAGCCCACCGGGACTGTCGGTCTACGAGCAGTACTTC; CDR3aa: CASSPPGLSVYEQYF
v_gene: TRBV6-1; j_gene: TRBJ1-2; d_gene: -; abundance: -; CDR3nt: TGTGCCAGCAGAGCGGGACGAAGGGGCTACACCTTC; CDR3aa: CASRAGRRGYTF
v_gene: TRBV27; j_gene: TRBJ2-1; d_gene: TRBD1; abundance: -; CDR3nt: TGTGCCAGCGGGCGAGTGGGGACAGGGAATAACAATGAGCAGTTCTTC; CDR3aa: CASGRVGTGNNNEQFF
v_gene: TRBV4-1; j_gene: TRBJ2-3; d_gene: -; abundance: -; CDR3nt: TGCGCCAGCAGCTATCTCAGCACTAGCACAGATACGCAGTATTTT; CDR3aa: CASSYLSTSTDTQYF
v_gene: TRBV7-9; j_gene: TRBJ1-2; d_gene: -; abundance: -; CDR3nt: TGTGCCAGCAGCTTAGACACCCGAAACTATGGCTACACCTTC; CDR3aa: CASSLDTRNYGYTF
v_gene: TRBV9; j_gene: TRBJ2-3; d_gene: TRBD2; abundance: -; CDR3nt: TGTGCCAGCAGCGTAGCTACGTCTAGCGGGGGAATAACAGATACGCAGTATTTT; CDR3aa: CASSVATSSGGITDTQYF
v_gene: TRBV4-1; j_gene: TRBJ2-5; d_gene: -; abundance: -; CDR3nt: TGCGCCAGCAGCCTCAGAACGGCGACCCAGTACTTC; CDR3aa: CASSLRTATQYF
v_gene: TRBV7-9; j_gene: TRBJ1-1; d_gene: -; abundance: -; CDR3nt: TGTGCCAGCAGCCGAGTAGCGTCAAGCACTGAAGCTTTCTTT; CDR3aa: CASSRVASSTEAFF
v_gene: TRBV30; j_gene: TRBJ1-6; d_gene: -; abundance: -; CDR3nt: TGTGCCTGGAGTACTAGGGGAAGGGGGTCTTTCGATTCACCCCTCCACTTT; CDR3aa: CAWSTRGRGSFDSPLHF
v_gene: TRBV29-1; j_gene: TRBJ2-1; d_gene: TRBD2; abundance: -; CDR3nt: TGCAGCGCCGGACTAGCGGGGACCGAGCAGTTCTTC; CDR3aa: CSAGLAGTEQFF
v_gene: TRBV29-1; j_gene: TRBJ1-2; d_gene: TRBD1; abundance: few; CDR3nt: TGCAGCGTTCAGACAGGGGGCAGCTATGGCTACACCTTC; CDR3aa: CSVQTGGSYGYTF
v_gene: TRBV29-1; j_gene: TRBJ2-7; d_gene: -; abundance: -; CDR3nt: TGCAGCGTTGGTTGGACACTCCCCGACCGGGACGAGCAGTACTTC; CDR3aa: CSVGWTLPDRDEQYF
v_gene: TRBV5-1; j_gene: TRBJ2-1; d_gene: -; abundance: -; CDR3nt: TGCGCCAGCAGCTTGGGTTTAGGCGACTTTGATGAGCAGTTCTTC; CDR3aa: CASSLGLGDFDEQFF